The 2 T cell receptor beta chains below were found in one sample sequenced in a study of blood T cell repertoires in COVID-19. This table comes from immunoSEQ multiplex PCR, and its TCRdb copy is limited to in-frame clones, with some not included. The sample has tens of thousands of clones; approximately 82% are singletons. The sequenced sample was peripheral blood. The receptors shown here come from a human donor in a cohort sampled during active COVID-19.

V gene TRBV6-1 combines with J gene TRBJ2-7; TRBD1 is a possible D gene (5 bases). Germline V lookup: CDR1 MNHNS, CDR2 SASEGT. V was cut by 3 bases and J by 7 bases, with 22 bases left in between. This CDR3 is built from 16 residues. CDR3 sequence (DNA): TGTGCCAGCAGTGACCCGCTGACAGTGTCCCTTGGGGAGCAGTACTTC. This gives the protein CASSDPLTVSLGEQYF.

The V call is TRBV24-1, the J call TRBJ2-7; TRBD1 agrees at 9 bases. Germline CDR1 reads KGHDR; CDR2 reads SFDVKD. Unmatched junction bases numbered 11, after V lost 3 bases and J lost 6 bases. The CDR3 consists of 16 residues. CDR3 sequence: CATSDLTGTGMGEQYF. CDR3 bases: TGTGCCACCAGTGATCTAACCGGGACAGGGATGGGCGAGCAGTACTTC.